This is a list of T cell receptor beta chains from one sample in a study of response to subunit inactivated influenza vaccine. TCRdb processed the RT-PCR reads anew with MiXCR; each CDR3 protein has one entry. The data hold around 580,000 distinct CDR3 sequences, with 10% to 15% observed a single time. Sample: PBMCs from blood, taken on the day of vaccination. The receptor source for this set is a man aged 45 to 65 who received an inactivated influenza vaccine. Each CDR3 is given with its conserved first and last residue. D genes are given only for firm matches. For some rows the clone size is stated as once, few or many, or as a class when expanded; others skip it.

clone size,D gene,V gene,J gene,CDR3 protein,CDR3 DNA
few,-,TRBV7-2,TRBJ2-5,CASSLVPTPGGRETQYF,TGTGCCAGCAGCTTAGTTCCCACGCCGGGTGGTAGGGAGACCCAGTACTTC
few,TRBD2,TRBV20-1,TRBJ2-5,CSAKAGGQETQYF,TGCAGTGCTAAAGCGGGGGGCCAAGAGACCCAGTACTTC
few,TRBD2,TRBV9,TRBJ2-1,CASSVTASGRYNEQFF,TGTGCCAGCAGCGTAACGGCTAGCGGACGTTACAATGAGCAGTTCTTC
-,-,TRBV27,TRBJ2-2,CASSFLGTGELFF,TGTGCCAGCAGTTTCTTAGGTACCGGGGAGCTGTTTTTT
many,-,TRBV7-2,TRBJ2-1,CASSLSASEQFF,TGTGCCAGCAGCCTTAGCGCGAGTGAGCAGTTCTTC
-,TRBD1,TRBV5-1,TRBJ1-1,CASSPTWGQGAKEAFF,TGCGCCAGCAGCCCGACCTGGGGACAGGGGGCTAAGGAAGCTTTCTTT
-,-,TRBV7-9,TRBJ2-1,CASGSPMNPEQFF,TGTGCCAGCGGGTCCCCAATGAACCCAGAGCAGTTCTTC
-,TRBD1,TRBV27,TRBJ2-5,CASRRQGAVETQYF,TGTGCCAGCAGGAGACAGGGGGCGGTGGAGACCCAGTACTTC
-,TRBD2,TRBV7-2,TRBJ2-5,CASSRGLAGVETQYF,TGTGCCAGCAGCCGGGGACTAGCGGGAGTAGAGACCCAGTACTTC
many,-,TRBV6-2/TRBV6-3,TRBJ2-1,CASSYSQGGLGNEQFF,TGTGCCAGCAGTTATTCCCAAGGGGGTCTGGGTAATGAGCAGTTCTTC
many,TRBD1,TRBV4-3,TRBJ2-3,CASSQHRQGELVDTQYF,TGCGCCAGCAGCCAACATAGACAGGGGGAGTTGGTAGATACGCAGTATTTT
-,-,TRBV30,TRBJ2-1,CAWSVSSGYNEQFF,TGTGCCTGGAGTGTAAGTAGCGGATACAATGAGCAGTTCTTC
-,-,TRBV5-1,TRBJ2-5,CASGQNGGQETQYF,TGCGCCAGCGGACAAAATGGGGGACAAGAGACCCAGTACTTC
-,TRBD1,TRBV19,TRBJ1-5,CASSSITGGRGNQPQHF,TGTGCCAGTAGTAGTATAACAGGGGGCAGAGGCAATCAGCCCCAGCATTTT
-,TRBD1,TRBV6-5,TRBJ2-5,CASSYSWERDRKETQYF,TGTGCCAGCAGTTACTCGTGGGAGAGGGACAGAAAGGAGACCCAGTACTTC
few,TRBD1,TRBV28,TRBJ1-3,CASSLGQGLSGNTIYF,TGTGCCAGCAGTTTAGGACAGGGTCTATCAGGAAACACCATATATTTT
-,TRBD1,TRBV18,TRBJ2-1,CASSQGALLYNEQFF,TGTGCCAGCTCACAGGGGGCCCTTCTCTACAATGAGCAGTTCTTC
many,-,TRBV12-3/TRBV12-4,TRBJ2-1,CASSTRYNEQFF,TGTGCCAGCAGTACACGCTACAATGAGCAGTTCTTC
few,-,TRBV4-1,TRBJ2-3,CASSEQRQVEEVF,TGCGCCAGCAGCGAACAGAGACAGGTAGAAGAGGTTTTT
many,TRBD2,TRBV4-2,TRBJ2-4,CASSQTLAGVRNIQYF,TGTGCCAGCAGCCAGACTTTAGCGGGAGTACGCAACATTCAGTACTTC
many,-,TRBV10-3,TRBJ2-7,CATHQGLSEQYF,TGTGCCACGCACCAGGGGCTAAGCGAGCAGTACTTC
-,-,TRBV28,TRBJ2-3,CASRGQLQSTDTQYF,TGTGCCAGCAGGGGCCAACTACAAAGCACAGATACGCAGTATTTT
few,-,TRBV7-8,TRBJ1-4,CASSHELGRGEKLFF,TGTGCCAGCAGCCACGAGCTGGGGAGGGGTGAAAAACTGTTTTTT
few,TRBD2,TRBV7-9,TRBJ2-7,CASSLTGLAWEQYF,TGTGCCAGCAGCTTAACTGGACTAGCTTGGGAGCAGTACTTC
many,-,TRBV5-5,TRBJ1-3,CASSLAQGPGNTIYF,TGTGCCAGCAGCTTGGCACAGGGACCTGGAAACACCATATATTTT
many,TRBD2,TRBV7-8,TRBJ2-1,CASSLVLAGRSNVQFF,TGTGCCAGCAGCTTAGTGTTAGCGGGAAGATCGAATGTGCAGTTCTTC
many,-,TRBV7-2,TRBJ1-1,CASSLGRGAEAFF,TGTGCCAGCAGCTTAGGCAGGGGAGCTGAAGCTTTCTTT
-,TRBD2,TRBV5-6,TRBJ2-3,CASSTTSGSLPDTQYF,TGTGCCAGCAGCACGACTAGCGGGAGTCTTCCAGATACGCAGTATTTT
few,TRBD2,TRBV7-9,TRBJ2-5,CASSPGLAGEETQYF,TGTGCCAGCAGCCCAGGACTAGCGGGGGAGGAGACCCAGTACTTC
-,-,TRBV5-1,TRBJ2-7,CASSSLREPKYF,TGCGCCAGCAGCTCGCTCCGGGAGCCGAAGTACTTC
-,-,TRBV6-2/TRBV6-3,TRBJ2-7,CASSRRGSIYEQYF,TGTGCCAGCAGTCGCCGGGGATCCATCTACGAGCAGTACTTC
few,-,TRBV25-1,TRBJ2-1,CASSTPLLGSIYNEQFF,TGTGCCAGCAGCACCCCTTTACTCGGGAGCATCTACAATGAGCAGTTCTTC
-,TRBD2,TRBV4-2,TRBJ2-7,CASSQSLLAGGADEQYF,TGTGCCAGCAGCCAGTCACTGCTAGCGGGAGGGGCCGACGAGCAGTACTTC